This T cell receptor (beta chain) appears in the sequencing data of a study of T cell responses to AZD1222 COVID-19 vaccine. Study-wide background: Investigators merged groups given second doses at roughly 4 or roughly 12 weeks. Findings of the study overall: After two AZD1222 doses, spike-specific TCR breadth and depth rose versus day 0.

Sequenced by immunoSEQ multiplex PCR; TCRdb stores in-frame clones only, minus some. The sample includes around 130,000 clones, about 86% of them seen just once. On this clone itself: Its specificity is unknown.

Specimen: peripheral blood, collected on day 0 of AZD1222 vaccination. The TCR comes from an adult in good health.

For the CDR3, the DNA is TGTGCCAGCAGCCTGGAGGGGCAGGGGGAAAAACTGTTTTTT. Protein: CASSLEGQGEKLFF. J is TRBJ1-4 and V is TRBV9; D might be TRBD1 (6 bases). The CDR3 sequence is 14 residues long. V was shortened by 4 bases and J by 8 bases, with 15 bases between the two germline ends. CDR1 is SGDLS and CDR2 is YYNGEE in the germline V gene.